This is a list of T cell receptor beta chains from one sample in a study of OX40 agonist ivuxolimab in advanced cancers. Assay used: immunoSEQ multiplex PCR; TCRdb lists only in-frame clones, some missing. The sample has 49,000 or so clones; approximately 80% are singletons. The specimen comprised CD4+ or CD8+ T cells sorted from blood, sampled in a trial of the OX40 agonist ivuxolimab. These receptor sequences come from an adult with an advanced solid tumor such as melanoma, head and neck, liver or kidney cancer. Each CDR3 is given with its conserved first and last residue. Fields, in order: V gene, J gene, D gene, clone size, CDR3 DNA, CDR3 protein. D genes are given only for firm matches. Some rows have no size entry. The others give once, few or many, or a class for an expanded clone.

TRBV5-1	TRBJ2-5	-	-	TGCGCCAGCAGCCCTTCGAACCAAGAGACCCAGTACTTC	CASSPSNQETQYF
TRBV9	TRBJ1-5	TRBD1	-	TGTGCCAGCAGCGTAGGACAGGGCCCCGGTCAGCCCCAGCATTTT	CASSVGQGPGQPQHF
TRBV15	TRBJ2-3	TRBD1	-	TGTGCCACCAGCAGAGATCAGGGGGCCACAGATACGCAGTATTTT	CATSRDQGATDTQYF
TRBV11-2	TRBJ2-5	TRBD2	-	TGTGCCAGCAGCTTCCCGGGACTAGCCCCATCCTTCCAAGAGACCCAGTACTTC	CASSFPGLAPSFQETQYF
TRBV6-1	TRBJ2-1	-	-	TGTGCCAGCAGCTTGGACTGGAAAAATGAGCAGTTCTTC	CASSLDWKNEQFF
TRBV2	TRBJ1-2	TRBD1	-	TGTGCCAGCAGCGCAGGGACAGGCCAGCATGGCTACACCTTC	CASSAGTGQHGYTF
TRBV19	TRBJ1-1	TRBD1	-	TGTGCCAGTAGGGAAGGAGGGGGCCATGAAGCTTTCTTT	CASREGGGHEAFF
TRBV5-4	TRBJ2-3	-	once	TGTGCCAGCAGCGAGACGACAGGGGAGGCGGGAGTGGGCACAGATACGCAGTATTTT	CASSETTGEAGVGTDTQYF
TRBV6-1	TRBJ1-4	TRBD1	-	TGTGCCAGCAGTGGGGGACAGCCTCCAAATGAAAAACTGTTTTTT	CASSGGQPPNEKLFF
TRBV6-1	TRBJ2-1	-	once	TGTGCCAGCCGAGTCGTGGGGGGGCCGTACAATGAGCAGTTCTTC	CASRVVGGPYNEQFF
TRBV19	TRBJ2-7	-	-	TGTGCCAGTAGCCTTTTGCCAAACTACGAGCAGTACTTC	CASSLLPNYEQYF
TRBV11-2	TRBJ2-1	-	once	TGTGCCAGCAGCCACCCGGGGTTGAATGAGCAGTTCTTC	CASSHPGLNEQFF
TRBV5-8	TRBJ2-5	TRBD1	-	TGTGCCAGCAGCCGCGGACAGGTCATACTAGAGACCCAGTACTTC	CASSRGQVILETQYF
TRBV4-1	TRBJ1-1	-	-	TGCGCCAGCAGTGACGGGGACACTAACACTGAAGCTTTCTTT	CASSDGDTNTEAFF
TRBV19	TRBJ2-3	-	once	TGTGCCAGTAGTATCCCCCCCACAGATACGCAGTATTTT	CASSIPPTDTQYF
TRBV5-4	TRBJ1-1	-	once	TGCGCCAGCAGCCCTCCGGGACAAAGGAACACTGAAGCTTTCTTT	CASSPPGQRNTEAFF
TRBV9	TRBJ1-4	-	-	TGTGCCAGCAGCGACCGGGCCACCTCTAATGAAAAACTGTTTTTT	CASSDRATSNEKLFF
TRBV27	TRBJ1-6	TRBD1	-	TGTGCCAGCAGTTTTTCAACAGGGGGCGTTTCACCCCTCCACTTT	CASSFSTGGVSPLHF
TRBV28	TRBJ1-4	TRBD1	few	TGTGCCAGCAGTGCCTCGAGGGGGCAAGGTGAAAAACTGTTTTTT	CASSASRGQGEKLFF
TRBV7-9	TRBJ1-6	-	-	TGTGCCAGCAGCTCGACAGGATTCACACCCCTCCACTTT	CASSSTGFTPLHF
TRBV10-2	TRBJ2-1	-	-	TGCGCCAGCAGTGTCGATAGCTCCTACAATGAGCAGTTCTTC	CASSVDSSYNEQFF
TRBV9	TRBJ2-1	TRBD2	-	TGTGCCAGCAGCGTAGAGGGGGGGACTAGCGGGGCCAATGAGCAGTTCTTC	CASSVEGGTSGANEQFF
TRBV6-1	TRBJ2-7	TRBD1	-	TGTGCCAGCAGAAAACGACAGGGTTCATACGAGCAGTACTTC	CASRKRQGSYEQYF
TRBV7-9	TRBJ1-2	TRBD1	once	TGTGCCAGCAGTAGTGGACAGGGAGTAGATGGCTACACCTTC	CASSSGQGVDGYTF
TRBV7-3	TRBJ2-7	TRBD1	-	TGTGCCAGCAGCCCGGGGACAGGGATAGCCGAGCAGTACTTC	CASSPGTGIAEQYF
TRBV4-2	TRBJ2-3	TRBD2	once	TGTGCCAGCAGCCAAGAACCGGGACTAGCAGGGGATACGCAGTATTTT	CASSQEPGLAGDTQYF
TRBV5-1	TRBJ1-1	-	-	TGCGCCAGCAGCTGGGATCAGTTGGGGAGCACTGAAGCTTTCTTT	CASSWDQLGSTEAFF
TRBV5-2	TRBJ1-6	-	-	TGTGCCAGCAGCCAGTTGGAGGGACAGGGGAATTCACCCCTCCACTTT	CASSQLEGQGNSPLHF
TRBV4-2	TRBJ2-3	TRBD2	-	TGTGCCAGCAGCTTACGTGGACTAGCGGAAGGGTCAGATACGCAGTATTTT	CASSLRGLAEGSDTQYF
TRBV4-1	TRBJ2-7	-	-	TGCGCCAGCAGCCAATATGACCGGGGACTCGCCTACGAGCAGTACTTC	CASSQYDRGLAYEQYF
TRBV18	TRBJ2-5	-	-	TGTGCCAGCTCACAAGGACTGACCCAAGAGACCCAGTACTTC	CASSQGLTQETQYF
TRBV10-2	TRBJ1-6	-	-	TGCGCCAGCAGTGAAGCGACGGTCCATTCACCCCTCCACTTT	CASSEATVHSPLHF
TRBV5-5	TRBJ2-7	TRBD2	-	TGTGCCAGCAGCTCACGACCGGGACTAGCGGGAGAGCAGTACTTC	CASSSRPGLAGEQYF
TRBV9	TRBJ2-1	TRBD2	-	TGTGCCAGCAGCGTAAGCGGGAGCTCCTACAATGAGCAGTTCTTC	CASSVSGSSYNEQFF
TRBV13	TRBJ2-7	-	-	TGTGCCAGCAGCCGTGCCCCCGGCGACGAGCAGTACTTC	CASSRAPGDEQYF
TRBV6-5	TRBJ1-5	-	few	TGTGCCAGCAGTGCGGACAGCCTCAGTCAGCCCCAGCATTTT	CASSADSLSQPQHF
TRBV11-2	TRBJ1-6	-	-	TGTGCCAGCAGCGGATACATGGGGGACCTTAATTCACCCCTCCACTTT	CASSGYMGDLNSPLHF
TRBV7-2	TRBJ2-1	TRBD2	-	TGTGCCAGCAGCTTAGCGAGCGGGAGGGCCGGGAATGAGCAGTTCTTC	CASSLASGRAGNEQFF
TRBV28	TRBJ1-1	-	-	TGTGCCAGCAGCGCGGGGTACACTGAAGCTTTCTTT	CASSAGYTEAFF
TRBV7-2	TRBJ1-1	TRBD1	-	TGTGCCAGCAGCTTATCCGGACAGGGTCGCACTGAAGCTTTCTTT	CASSLSGQGRTEAFF
TRBV7-2	TRBJ2-5	-	-	TGTGCCAGCAGCCCAAGGAGTTACAGGGAAGAGACCCAGTACTTC	CASSPRSYREETQYF
TRBV27	TRBJ2-7	TRBD2	-	TGTGCCAGCAGTTTCGTCCCCTCCACCCTAGCGGGGGGCACCTACGAGCAGTACTTC	CASSFVPSTLAGGTYEQYF